Listed here are 26 T cell receptor beta chains from one sample, sequenced in a study of beta chain features in type 1 diabetes. Reverse transcription of all isolated RNA meant that expressed TCRB transcripts were sequenced. Here immunoSEQ multiplex PCR was the method, and the copy in TCRdb shows in-frame clones only, minus some. The sample has hundreds of thousands of clones, approximately 15% seen once. Sequences were obtained from central memory CD4+ T cells from blood. The receptor source for this set is a man aged 30 to 45 in good health.

This clone has just a few counts. The V gene is TRBV11-2, the J gene TRBJ2-3; the match to TRBD1 covers 8 bases. The J segment lost 5 bases and the V segment lost 7 bases, leaving 11 bases of the junction unmatched. CDR3 size: 15 residues. The germline gives CDR1 SGHAT, CDR2 FQNNGV. The CDR3 DNA sequence: TGTGCCAGCACCGGTCAACAGGGGGTAGGAGATACGCAGTATTTT. It specifies CASTGQQGVGDTQYF. Combining the CDR3 with reference TRBV11-2 and TRBJ2-3 gives the whole variable domain EAGVAQSPRYKIIEKRQSVAFWCNPISGHATLYWYQQILGQGPKLLIQFQNNGVVDDSQLPKDRFSAERLKGVDSTLKIQPAKLEDSAVYLCASTGQQGVGDTQYFGPGTRLTVL.

This clone was seen a few times. The chain carries TRBV7-8 and TRBJ2-1; a possible D gene is TRBD2 (6 bases). This CDR3 spans 15 amino acids. V lost 8 bases and J lost 4, with 18 bases in between. The germline V gene has CDR1 SGHVS and CDR2 FQNEAQ. The CDR3 nucleotides read TGTGCCAGCGGGTTAATAGCGGATCTATACAATGAGCAGTTCTTC. Residues: CASGLIADLYNEQFF.

This clone was found a few times. V is TRBV11-2 and J is TRBJ1-5; the D gene is possibly TRBD1 (6 bases). Germline V gene lookup returns CDR1 SGHAT and CDR2 FQNNGV. The ends were cut back, 5 bases at V and 7 bases at J, with 12 bases in the middle. This CDR3 has 13 residues. The CDR3 spells CASSQGHLQPQHF. CDR3 sequence (DNA): TGTGCCAGCAGCCAGGGGCACCTCCAGCCCCAGCATTTT.

The chain uses TRBV19 and TRBJ2-5, with D possibly TRBD2 on 5 matching bases. Germline CDR1 and CDR2: LNHDA and SQIVND (reference sequence). The CDR3 has 14 residues. The V end lost 4 bases, the J end lost 5 bases, and 14 bases lay between the germline ends. CDR3 in DNA: TGTGCCAGTAGTAGAACCCTAAGAGGGGAGACCCAGTACTTC. As protein: CASSRTLRGETQYF.

This clone was picked up a small number of times. This chain uses TRBV5-6 with TRBJ1-5; no reliable D call. Germline V gene data show CDR1 as SGHDT and CDR2 as YYEEEE. The ends were cut back, 4 bases at V and 6 bases at J, with 8 bases in the middle. There are 12 residues in the CDR3. In DNA form, the CDR3 reads TGTGCCAGCAGCCCCCTGGGTCAGCCCCAGCATTTT. It specifies CASSPLGQPQHF.

This clone was detected only a few times. This chain connects TRBV9 to TRBJ1-2; D not resolved. The CDR3 is 12 residues long. The germline V gene encodes CDR1 SGDLS and CDR2 YYNGEE. Trimming took off 6 bases at V and 1 base at J, with 7 bases between the two ends. The CDR3 here is CASNDGNYGYTF. DNA for the CDR3: TGTGCCAGCAACGACGGTAACTATGGCTACACCTTC.

This chain joins TRBV7-7 and TRBJ2-1, with 10 bases identical to TRBD2. CDR3 length equals 16 residues. Germline assignment: CDR1 SSHAT and CDR2 FNYEAQ (reference sequence). With V trimmed by 1 base and J by 2 bases, 2 bases remained unmatched. CDR3 sequence: CASSLGTSGTYNEQFF. CDR3 coding DNA: TGTGCCAGCAGCTTAGGGACTAGCGGAACCTACAATGAGCAGTTCTTC.

This clone was recorded only once. The chain links TRBV4-2 to TRBJ2-1; 8 positions agree with TRBD2. Unmatched junction bases numbered 10, after V lost 0 bases and J lost 9 bases. Germline V gene data show CDR1 as LGHNA and CDR2 as YNFKEQ. The CDR3 has 16 amino acids. The CDR3 DNA reads TGTGCCAGCAGCCAAGACGGCGGGAGGCCCGGAGGTGAGCAGTTCTTC. Protein sequence: CASSQDGGRPGGEQFF.

The rearrangement uses TRBV5-4 and TRBJ1-4, with 9 bases identical to TRBD1. After removal of 4 bases from V and 8 bases from J, the junction contained 6 bases not matched to a gene. This CDR3 comprises 14 residues. Germline V lookup: CDR1 SGHNT, CDR2 YYREEE (reference sequence). Here the CDR3 reads CASSPRTGDEKLFF. The CDR3, as DNA: TGTGCCAGCAGCCCACGGACAGGGGACGAAAAACTGTTTTTT.

This clone was detected a few times. This chain connects TRBV7-9 to TRBJ1-5; TRBD1 aligns across 8 bases. The ends lost 5 bases at V and 5 bases at J; junction bases unmatched: 11. Germline assignment: CDR1 SEHNR and CDR2 FQNEAQ (reference sequence). The CDR3 sequence is 16 residues long. CDR3 loop: CASSPGLNRGDQPQHF. The CDR3 DNA sequence: TGTGCCAGCAGCCCAGGACTAAACAGGGGGGATCAGCCCCAGCATTTT.

The chain's CDR3 is CASGLVGGTMRPLHF. DNA of the CDR3: TGTGCTAGTGGTTTGGTTGGGGGGACTATGAGACCCCTCCACTTT. V gene TRBV12-5 combines with J gene TRBJ1-6; D might be TRBD1 (5 bases). Per the germline V gene, CDR1 is LGHNT and CDR2 is FRNRAP. This CDR3 contains 15 residues. V lost 0 bases, J lost 12 bases, and 15 bases lay in between.

This clone was found once. The V call is TRBV7-2, the J call TRBJ2-1; TRBD2 agrees at 7 bases. Germline loops: CDR1 SGHTA, CDR2 FQGNSA. V lost 1 base and J lost 4; bases outside the gene matches: 7. CDR3 length: 16 amino acids. In DNA form, the CDR3 reads TGTGCCAGCAGCTTAGAGGCGGGAGTTGTTTACAATGAGCAGTTCTTC. Its protein is CASSLEAGVVYNEQFF.

This clone was seen more than once but under ten times. V and J are TRBV6-1 and TRBJ2-7; a weak D match, TRBD2 (6 bases). The CDR3 length is 12 residues. Germline lookup yields CDR1 MNHNS and CDR2 SASEGT. Trimming pared 4 bases from V and 4 bases from J, leaving 8 bases between. CDR3 region: CASSGDFYEQYV. Here the CDR3 DNA reads TGTGCCAGCAGTGGGGACTTTTACGAGCAGTACGTC.

J is TRBJ1-6 and V is TRBV10-3, with TRBD1 as a possible D gene (5 bases). The germline CDR1 and CDR2 sequences are ENHRY and SYGVKD. V was shortened by 2 bases and J by 5 bases, with 10 bases between the two germline ends. The CDR3 has 15 amino acids. CDR3 sequence reads: CAISEGQGHNSPLHF. CDR3 DNA sequence: TGTGCCATCAGTGAGGGGCAGGGTCATAATTCACCCCTCCACTTT.

The chain uses TRBV7-3 and TRBJ2-3, with 14 bases identical to TRBD2. The V and J ends lost 6 bases and 4 bases, in that order; junction bases with no gene match: 9. CDR3 size: 17 residues. Germline assignment: CDR1 SGHTA and CDR2 FQGTGA. As DNA, the CDR3 is TGTGCCAGCAGTCTTAGAGTGGGACTAGCGGGAGCAGATACGCAGTATTTT. This encodes CASSLRVGLAGADTQYF.

The rearrangement joins TRBV6-5 to TRBJ2-1; tentative D call: TRBD1 (5 bases). CDR3 length: 15 amino acids. The germline CDR1 and CDR2 sequences are MNHEY and SVGAGI. Trimming pared 5 bases from V and 0 bases from J, leaving 11 bases between. CDR3 DNA sequence: TGTGCCAGCAGTCAAGACAGAAGCTCCTACAATGAGCAGTTCTTC. This codes for CASSQDRSSYNEQFF.

This clone was seen a handful of times. V is TRBV7-2 and J is TRBJ2-5; 12 bases map to TRBD2. V shed 5 bases and J 5 bases; nucleotides not matched to a gene: 9. This CDR3 is 16 amino acids long. Germline assignment: CDR1 SGHTA and CDR2 FQGNSA. CDR3 sequence reads: CASSARTSGVRETQYF. In DNA form, the CDR3 reads TGTGCCAGCAGCGCCCGGACTAGCGGGGTCCGGGAGACCCAGTACTTC.

This clone was observed a few times. The genes are TRBV27 and TRBJ2-5; no clear D. Looked up from germline, CDR1 is MNHEY and CDR2 is SMNVEV (reference sequence). V was trimmed by 4 bases and J by 7 bases, leaving 10 bases between them. The CDR3 length is 12 residues. The CDR3 protein is CASSSVGSTQYF. CDR3 nucleotide sequence: TGTGCCAGCAGTTCCGTCGGGTCGACCCAGTACTTC.

A remark on this clone: The sample holds other DNA sequences that translate to the same CDR3. The chain recombines TRBV6-5 with TRBJ2-1; D is uncertain. Germline loops: CDR1 MNHEY, CDR2 SVGAGI. CDR3 length: 13 residues. V lost 6 bases and J lost 0, with 6 bases in between. The CDR3 nucleotides read TGTGCCAGCAGCTCAAGCTCCTACAATGAGCAGTTCTTC. This gives the protein CASSSSSYNEQFF.

The table lists this clone with a few counts. V is TRBV28 and J is TRBJ2-3; D is unclear. Germline V gene data show CDR1 as MDHEN and CDR2 as SYDVKM. V lost 4 bases, J lost 8 bases, and 16 bases lay in between. The CDR3 loop spans 14 amino acids. DNA of the CDR3: TGTGCCAGCAGTTCCGGTCACGCTTCAGGTACGCAGTATTTT. This sequence encodes CASSSGHASGTQYF.

This chain uses TRBV5-1 with TRBJ2-3; 7 bases line up with TRBD2. V shed 4 bases and J 6 bases; nucleotides not matched to a gene: 11. Germline CDR1 is SGHRS and CDR2 is YFSETQ. The CDR3 runs to 15 residues. The CDR3 reads CASSPPSGGGDTQYF. The CDR3 DNA follows: TGCGCCAGCAGCCCACCTAGCGGTGGGGGGGATACGCAGTATTTT.

This clone was detected a few times. This rearrangement joins TRBV9 to TRBJ2-5; the D gene is possibly TRBD2 (6 bases). The ends were cut back, 2 bases at V and 1 base at J, with 9 bases in the middle. Germline V gene sequence: CDR1 SGDLS, CDR2 YYNGEE. CDR3 size: 14 residues. CDR3 bases: TGTGCCAGCAGCGTTCGGGACTTCCAAGAGACCCAGTACTTC. It is translated as CASSVRDFQETQYF.

This clone occurred a few times. J is TRBJ2-3 and V is TRBV7-3; 7 nucleotides line up with TRBD2. J was trimmed by 1 base and V by 4 bases; bases with no gene match: 2. This CDR3 is built from 14 residues. Germline CDR1 reads SGHTA; CDR2 reads FQGTGA. This CDR3 reads CASSSTSGTDTQYF. The CDR3 DNA is TGTGCCAGCAGCTCCACTAGCGGCACAGATACGCAGTATTTT. Drawing the rest from reference TRBV7-3 and TRBJ2-3, the complete variable domain is GAGVSQTPSNKVTEKGKYVELRCDPISGHTALYWYRQSLGQGPEFLIYFQGTGAADDSGLPNDRFFAVRPEGSVSTLKIQRTERGDSAVYLCASSSTSGTDTQYFGPGTRLTVL.

In this sample, this clone turned up a few times. V usage is TRBV5-4 and J usage is TRBJ1-1, with a weak D call TRBD1 (5 bases). Trimming removed 3 bases at V and 4 bases at J, with 19 bases between. The CDR3 runs to 16 residues. Germline V gene sequence: CDR1 SGHNT, CDR2 YYREEE (reference sequence). CDR3 DNA sequence: TGTGCCAGCAGCTCGGGGGGTTCGGGCGTAACCACTGAAGCTTTCTTT. This gives the protein CASSSGGSGVTTEAFF. The full variable domain, completed using reference TRBV5-4 and TRBJ1-1, is ETGVTQSPTHLIKTRGQQVTLRCSSQSGHNTVSWYQQALGQGPQFIFQYYREEENGRGNFPPRFSGLQFPNYSSELNVNALELDDSALYLCASSSGGSGVTTEAFFGQGTRLTVV.

The V and J genes are TRBV6-6 and TRBJ1-5, with TRBD1 matching over 10 bases. Looked up from germline, CDR1 is MNHNY and CDR2 is SVGAGI (reference sequence). The CDR3 has 14 residues. Germline trimming cut 7 bases from V and 9 bases from J; bases unmatched to any gene: 9. The CDR3 sequence is CASTKTGGGMPQHF. CDR3 in DNA: TGTGCCAGCACCAAGACAGGGGGCGGAATGCCCCAGCATTTT.

The V and J genes are TRBV5-1 and TRBJ1-2, with D possibly being TRBD1 (5 bases). This CDR3 region has 13 residues. Trimming pared 4 bases from V and 5 bases from J, leaving 12 bases between. Per the germline V gene, CDR1 is SGHRS and CDR2 is YFSETQ. CDR3 loop: CASSVDNGYGYTF. CDR3 nucleotides: TGCGCCAGCAGCGTGGACAATGGGTATGGCTACACCTTC.